This is a list of T cell receptor beta chains from one sample in a study of blood T cell repertoires in COVID-19. Repertoires were generated with immunoSEQ multiplex PCR, while TCRdb's copy carries only in-frame clones and drops some. The data hold around 130,000 clones, with around 83% observed a single time. Material: PBMCs or T cells enriched from blood (not recorded which). These TCRs come from a man in his thirties or forties who had recovered from COVID-19. The CDR3 runs from the conserved cysteine through the conserved F or W. A D gene is named only where the DNA matches it firmly. The size of a clone is reported for some rows only, either as once, few or many, or as a class for expanded clones.

cdr3_nt: TGTGCCAGTAGTTCGGGACAGGGGGACACAGATACGCAGTATTTT
cdr3_aa: CASSSGQGDTDTQYF
clone_size: -
v_call: TRBV19
d_call: TRBD1
j_call: TRBJ2-3

cdr3_nt: TGTGCCAGTAATGGACTTACCACTAGCACAGATACGCAGTATTTT
cdr3_aa: CASNGLTTSTDTQYF
clone_size: -
v_call: TRBV19
d_call: -
j_call: TRBJ2-3

cdr3_nt: TGTGCCAGCAGTGACGATGGACGGAGGAGTCAGACCCAGTACTTC
cdr3_aa: CASSDDGRRSQTQYF
clone_size: -
v_call: TRBV2
d_call: -
j_call: TRBJ2-5

cdr3_nt: TGCGCCAGCAGCTTCGCGACAGGGGACCCTTCAGCTTTCTTT
cdr3_aa: CASSFATGDPSAFF
clone_size: -
v_call: TRBV5-1
d_call: TRBD1
j_call: TRBJ1-1

cdr3_nt: TGTGCTAGTGCCCAGGGTCAACAGCCCCAGCATTTT
cdr3_aa: CASAQGQQPQHF
clone_size: -
v_call: TRBV12-5
d_call: -
j_call: TRBJ1-5

cdr3_nt: TGTGCCAGCGTACACGGGACAGAAGCTTTCTTT
cdr3_aa: CASVHGTEAFF
clone_size: -
v_call: TRBV5-5
d_call: -
j_call: TRBJ1-1

cdr3_nt: TGTGCCAGCAGCATAAGGAGTGAAAAACTGTTTTTT
cdr3_aa: CASSIRSEKLFF
clone_size: few
v_call: TRBV5-6
d_call: -
j_call: TRBJ1-4

cdr3_nt: TGTGCCAGCAGCCTTCAGGGCCTTAATGAAAAACTGTTTTTT
cdr3_aa: CASSLQGLNEKLFF
clone_size: -
v_call: TRBV3-1/TRBV3-2
d_call: -
j_call: TRBJ1-4

cdr3_nt: TGTGCCAGCAGCCGATCGTCTCTAGCGGACTACACAGATACGCAGTATTTT
cdr3_aa: CASSRSSLADYTDTQYF
clone_size: -
v_call: TRBV4-2
d_call: TRBD2
j_call: TRBJ2-3

cdr3_nt: TGTGCCAGCAGTGACCGACAGGGGTTAGGAGAGACCCAGTACTTC
cdr3_aa: CASSDRQGLGETQYF
clone_size: few
v_call: TRBV25-1
d_call: TRBD1
j_call: TRBJ2-5

cdr3_nt: TGCGCCAGCAGCCCCCGGGCAGGGGGCCCAGATACGCAGTATTTT
cdr3_aa: CASSPRAGGPDTQYF
clone_size: -
v_call: TRBV4-1
d_call: TRBD1
j_call: TRBJ2-3

cdr3_nt: TGTGCCAGTAGTATCGACGGCGGGGGAACTGAAGCTTTCTTT
cdr3_aa: CASSIDGGGTEAFF
clone_size: -
v_call: TRBV19
d_call: -
j_call: TRBJ1-1

cdr3_nt: TGTGCCAGCAGTTCTCAGGGGGCGGGCGAAAAACTGTTTTTT
cdr3_aa: CASSSQGAGEKLFF
clone_size: -
v_call: TRBV28
d_call: TRBD1
j_call: TRBJ1-4

cdr3_nt: TGTGCCAGCAGCTTCACCCTGGGGACTAGTACAGAGCAGTTCTTC
cdr3_aa: CASSFTLGTSTEQFF
clone_size: -
v_call: TRBV5-4
d_call: TRBD2
j_call: TRBJ2-1

cdr3_nt: TGTGCCAGCAGCCGGTGGGACAGTAGGAACACTGAAGCTTTCTTT
cdr3_aa: CASSRWDSRNTEAFF
clone_size: -
v_call: TRBV7-9
d_call: TRBD1
j_call: TRBJ1-1

cdr3_nt: TGTGCCAGCAGTTCGGACACCTATGGCTACACCTTC
cdr3_aa: CASSSDTYGYTF
clone_size: few
v_call: TRBV6-5
d_call: -
j_call: TRBJ1-2

cdr3_nt: TGTGCCAGCAGCTACTCCGGGACAGGGGTTGGCGGGGAGCTGTTTTTT
cdr3_aa: CASSYSGTGVGGELFF
clone_size: -
v_call: TRBV7-2
d_call: TRBD1
j_call: TRBJ2-2

cdr3_nt: TGCGCCAGCAGCCAGGGTTCCTCTGGAAACACCATATATTTT
cdr3_aa: CASSQGSSGNTIYF
clone_size: -
v_call: TRBV5-1
d_call: -
j_call: TRBJ1-3

cdr3_nt: TGTGCCTGGAAACTCAAAGCAAATGAGCAGTTCTTC
cdr3_aa: CAWKLKANEQFF
clone_size: once
v_call: TRBV30
d_call: -
j_call: TRBJ2-1

cdr3_nt: TGTGCCAGCAGCTTGGACTCCGGGGGTGGCAATCAGCCCCAGCATTTT
cdr3_aa: CASSLDSGGGNQPQHF
clone_size: few
v_call: TRBV11-2
d_call: -
j_call: TRBJ1-5

cdr3_nt: TGTGCCAGCAGCTTAGTCGTCAGCGGGGAACAGCCCCAGCATTTT
cdr3_aa: CASSLVVSGEQPQHF
clone_size: once
v_call: TRBV7-2
d_call: -
j_call: TRBJ1-5

cdr3_nt: TGTGCCAGCAGTTACCCAACCGAGGCTTATGGCTACACCTTC
cdr3_aa: CASSYPTEAYGYTF
clone_size: few
v_call: TRBV6-6
d_call: -
j_call: TRBJ1-2

cdr3_nt: TGTGCCAGCGAGGGACAGGGAAACACTGAAGCTTTCTTT
cdr3_aa: CASEGQGNTEAFF
clone_size: -
v_call: TRBV2
d_call: TRBD1
j_call: TRBJ1-1

cdr3_nt: TGTGCCAGCAGCTTGGGTTTGGGCAGGGGGTTCTCTGGGGCCAACGTCCTGACTTTC
cdr3_aa: CASSLGLGRGFSGANVLTF
clone_size: -
v_call: TRBV5-4
d_call: TRBD1
j_call: TRBJ2-6

cdr3_nt: TGTGCCACCAGCAGAGTTTCGAACTATGGCTACACCTTC
cdr3_aa: CATSRVSNYGYTF
clone_size: once
v_call: TRBV15
d_call: -
j_call: TRBJ1-2

cdr3_nt: TGTGCCAGCAGCCCGGGACAGGGGGGCTATGGCTACACCTTC
cdr3_aa: CASSPGQGGYGYTF
clone_size: -
v_call: TRBV7-2
d_call: TRBD1
j_call: TRBJ1-2

cdr3_nt: TGTGCCAGCAGCATTGGACTAGCGGGGGGTTACAATGAGCAGTTCTTC
cdr3_aa: CASSIGLAGGYNEQFF
clone_size: -
v_call: TRBV7-3
d_call: TRBD2
j_call: TRBJ2-1

cdr3_nt: TGTGCTAGTGGTTTGTCCTTGAGGATCCGTGAGCAGTTCTTC
cdr3_aa: CASGLSLRIREQFF
clone_size: -
v_call: TRBV12-5
d_call: -
j_call: TRBJ2-1

cdr3_nt: TGTGCCAGCAGCCCAAGGGGTCGAGATGGTTCACCCCTCCACTTT
cdr3_aa: CASSPRGRDGSPLHF
clone_size: -
v_call: TRBV3-1/TRBV3-2
d_call: -
j_call: TRBJ1-6

cdr3_nt: TGTGCCAGTAGTATAGAGGAGGGGACTTCGAACACCGGGGAGCTGTTTTTT
cdr3_aa: CASSIEEGTSNTGELFF
clone_size: -
v_call: TRBV19
d_call: -
j_call: TRBJ2-2

cdr3_nt: TGTGCCAGTGCCCCGGGGGAGGGAGTCGAGACCCAGTACTTC
cdr3_aa: CASAPGEGVETQYF
clone_size: -
v_call: TRBV19
d_call: TRBD2
j_call: TRBJ2-5

cdr3_nt: TGTGCCAGCAGCTTAGTTATGGGGACAGGCGGCGAGCAGTACTTC
cdr3_aa: CASSLVMGTGGEQYF
clone_size: -
v_call: TRBV7-6
d_call: TRBD1
j_call: TRBJ2-7

cdr3_nt: TGTGCCAGCAGAAACAGGGCGGTGGATACGCAGTATTTT
cdr3_aa: CASRNRAVDTQYF
clone_size: -
v_call: TRBV11-2
d_call: -
j_call: TRBJ2-3